These T cell receptor beta chains were read from a single sample in a study of blood T cell repertoires in COVID-19. Produced via immunoSEQ multiplex PCR; TCRdb's table is partial and in-frame only. The table includes roughly 150,000 clones, roughly 86% detected once. What was sequenced was peripheral blood. The source of these receptors is a woman at least 80 years old with COVID-19, enrolled during active disease. Both conserved end residues are part of each CDR3. D genes are given only for firm matches. A clone size is listed for some rows: how often the clone was seen (once, few, many), or a class if it is expanded.

j_call: TRBJ2-7
clone_size: .
v_call: TRBV6-5
d_call: TRBD1
cdr3_aa: CASTPGTGMYF
cdr3_nt: TGTGCCAGCACCCCCGGGACAGGGATGTACTTC

j_call: TRBJ2-6
clone_size: .
v_call: TRBV10-3
d_call: .
cdr3_aa: CAITVGAASGANVLTF
cdr3_nt: TGTGCCATCACCGTAGGTGCGGCCTCTGGGGCCAACGTCCTGACTTTC

j_call: TRBJ1-5
clone_size: .
v_call: TRBV5-8
d_call: .
cdr3_aa: CASSSRRGSGNQPQHF
cdr3_nt: TGTGCCAGCAGCTCTCGACGGGGGTCGGGAAATCAGCCCCAGCATTTT

j_call: TRBJ2-1
clone_size: .
v_call: TRBV6-5
d_call: TRBD2
cdr3_aa: CASRLAGAPYNEQFF
cdr3_nt: TGTGCCAGCAGATTAGCGGGAGCACCCTACAATGAGCAGTTCTTC

j_call: TRBJ2-2
clone_size: once
v_call: TRBV5-4
d_call: .
cdr3_aa: CASSLKGSGELFF
cdr3_nt: TGTGCCAGCAGCTTGAAGGGGTCCGGGGAGCTGTTTTTT

j_call: TRBJ2-2
clone_size: .
v_call: TRBV6-6
d_call: TRBD1
cdr3_aa: CASSYLPPTGTGNTGELFF
cdr3_nt: TGTGCCAGCAGCTACCTCCCCCCGACCGGGACAGGGAACACCGGGGAGCTGTTTTTT

j_call: TRBJ2-2
clone_size: .
v_call: TRBV10-3
d_call: TRBD2
cdr3_aa: CAISEAGGPGGELFF
cdr3_nt: TGTGCCATCAGTGAAGCGGGAGGGCCTGGCGGGGAGCTGTTTTTT

j_call: TRBJ2-1
clone_size: .
v_call: TRBV16
d_call: .
cdr3_aa: CASSQSGPLRFF
cdr3_nt: TGTGCCAGCAGCCAATCGGGCCCCCTTAGGTTCTTC

j_call: TRBJ2-1
clone_size: .
v_call: TRBV28
d_call: .
cdr3_aa: CASSPLQGNRNEQFF
cdr3_nt: TGTGCCAGCAGTCCCCTCCAGGGTAATAGGAATGAGCAGTTCTTC

j_call: TRBJ1-1
clone_size: .
v_call: TRBV11-3
d_call: TRBD1
cdr3_aa: CASSLEPGQGFHSEAFF
cdr3_nt: TGTGCCAGCAGCTTAGAACCGGGACAGGGTTTCCATTCTGAAGCTTTCTTT

j_call: TRBJ2-2
clone_size: once
v_call: TRBV21-1
d_call: .
cdr3_aa: CASSKGTGFNAGELFF
cdr3_nt: TGTGCCAGCAGCAAAGGGACAGGGTTTAATGCCGGGGAGCTGTTTTTT

j_call: TRBJ2-4
clone_size: .
v_call: TRBV19
d_call: .
cdr3_aa: CASAGQFEYIQYF
cdr3_nt: TGTGCCAGTGCGGGGCAGTTTGAGTACATTCAGTACTTC

j_call: TRBJ2-1
clone_size: .
v_call: TRBV29-1
d_call: .
cdr3_aa: CSVAVGGIYNEQFF
cdr3_nt: TGCAGCGTTGCGGTGGGCGGGATCTACAATGAGCAGTTCTTC

j_call: TRBJ2-1
clone_size: .
v_call: TRBV28
d_call: TRBD1
cdr3_aa: CASRRTGTGVFNEQFF
cdr3_nt: TGTGCCAGCAGGAGAACCGGGACAGGGGTATTCAATGAGCAGTTCTTC

j_call: TRBJ1-4
clone_size: .
v_call: TRBV2
d_call: TRBD1
cdr3_aa: CATHPGTGQNYIF
cdr3_nt: TGTGCCACCCACCCTGGGACGGGACAGAATTATATTTTT

j_call: TRBJ2-7
clone_size: .
v_call: TRBV19
d_call: TRBD1
cdr3_aa: CASSIRTGYSYEQYF
cdr3_nt: TGTGCCAGTAGTATCCGGACAGGGTACTCCTACGAGCAGTACTTC

j_call: TRBJ2-7
clone_size: .
v_call: TRBV11-3
d_call: .
cdr3_aa: CASSSRRGYEQYF
cdr3_nt: TGTGCCAGCAGCTCCCGCCGGGGCTACGAGCAGTACTTC

j_call: TRBJ1-1
clone_size: .
v_call: TRBV19
d_call: .
cdr3_aa: CASSTFLPNTEAFF
cdr3_nt: TGTGCCAGTAGTACGTTCCTACCGAACACTGAAGCTTTCTTT

j_call: TRBJ1-1
clone_size: once
v_call: TRBV18
d_call: TRBD1
cdr3_aa: CASSPGQGLMNTEAFF
cdr3_nt: TGTGCCAGCTCGCCGGGACAGGGACTTATGAACACTGAAGCTTTCTTT

j_call: TRBJ1-2
clone_size: .
v_call: TRBV12-3/TRBV12-4
d_call: .
cdr3_aa: CASSPGTIYGYTF
cdr3_nt: TGTGCCAGCAGCCCCGGGACAATTTATGGCTACACCTTC

j_call: TRBJ2-7
clone_size: .
v_call: TRBV7-2
d_call: TRBD2
cdr3_aa: CASSRLAGATYEQYF
cdr3_nt: TGTGCCAGCAGCCGCTTAGCGGGAGCGACCTACGAGCAGTACTTC

j_call: TRBJ1-4
clone_size: .
v_call: TRBV19
d_call: .
cdr3_aa: CASSLGQLNEKLFF
cdr3_nt: TGTGCCAGTAGTCTCGGACAGCTTAATGAAAAACTGTTTTTT

j_call: TRBJ1-1
clone_size: .
v_call: TRBV9
d_call: TRBD1
cdr3_aa: CASSETGARYTEAFF
cdr3_nt: TGTGCCAGCAGCGAAACAGGGGCTCGGTACACTGAAGCTTTCTTT

j_call: TRBJ1-2
clone_size: .
v_call: TRBV5-6
d_call: .
cdr3_aa: CASSRRDFNYGYTF
cdr3_nt: TGTGCCAGCAGCCGCAGGGACTTTAACTATGGCTACACCTTC

j_call: TRBJ2-1
clone_size: .
v_call: TRBV28
d_call: TRBD1
cdr3_aa: CASSGGQGTNNEQFF
cdr3_nt: TGTGCCAGCAGTGGGGGACAGGGGACAAACAATGAGCAGTTCTTC

j_call: TRBJ1-4
clone_size: .
v_call: TRBV21-1
d_call: .
cdr3_aa: CAAGKLFF
cdr3_nt: TGTGCCGCCGGAAAACTGTTTTTT

j_call: TRBJ1-1
clone_size: .
v_call: TRBV12-3/TRBV12-4
d_call: .
cdr3_aa: CASSLELNTEAFF
cdr3_nt: TGTGCCAGCAGTTTAGAACTAAACACTGAAGCTTTCTTT

j_call: TRBJ2-5
clone_size: .
v_call: TRBV7-6
d_call: TRBD2
cdr3_aa: CASSLKREGPQETQYF
cdr3_nt: TGTGCCAGCAGCTTAAAGCGGGAGGGCCCCCAAGAGACCCAGTACTTC

j_call: TRBJ2-3
clone_size: few
v_call: TRBV7-7
d_call: TRBD2
cdr3_aa: CASSSGGREDTQYF
cdr3_nt: TGTGCCAGCAGCTCCGGCGGGAGAGAAGATACGCAGTATTTT

j_call: TRBJ2-3
clone_size: .
v_call: TRBV6-5
d_call: .
cdr3_aa: CASRSTRERGDTQYF
cdr3_nt: TGTGCCAGCAGAAGCACAAGGGAACGGGGGGATACGCAGTATTTT

j_call: TRBJ1-1
clone_size: once
v_call: TRBV5-1
d_call: .
cdr3_aa: CASSLGRQNTEAFF
cdr3_nt: TGCGCCAGCAGCTTGGGAAGACAGAACACTGAAGCTTTCTTT

j_call: TRBJ1-6
clone_size: .
v_call: TRBV28
d_call: TRBD1
cdr3_aa: CASTKETGFNSPLHF
cdr3_nt: TGTGCCAGCACCAAAGAGACAGGGTTCAATTCACCCCTCCACTTT

j_call: TRBJ1-1
clone_size: .
v_call: TRBV7-9
d_call: .
cdr3_aa: CASSPGLGMGTEAFF
cdr3_nt: TGTGCCAGCAGCCCGGGATTGGGCATGGGCACTGAAGCTTTCTTT

j_call: TRBJ1-3
clone_size: .
v_call: TRBV7-2
d_call: .
cdr3_aa: CASSLDQGGHNTIYF
cdr3_nt: TGTGCCAGCAGCTTAGACCAGGGAGGGCATAACACCATATATTTT

j_call: TRBJ2-2
clone_size: once
v_call: TRBV4-3
d_call: TRBD1
cdr3_aa: CASSQRSGQGEAGELFF
cdr3_nt: TGCGCCAGCAGCCAAAGGTCCGGACAGGGGGAGGCCGGGGAGCTGTTTTTT

j_call: TRBJ1-4
clone_size: once
v_call: TRBV4-2
d_call: .
cdr3_aa: CASSRSPLETNEKLFF
cdr3_nt: TGTGCCAGCAGCAGGAGCCCATTGGAAACTAATGAAAAACTGTTTTTT

j_call: TRBJ1-2
clone_size: .
v_call: TRBV28
d_call: .
cdr3_aa: CASSTGRGGYTF
cdr3_nt: TGTGCCAGCAGCACGGGCCGGGGGGGCTACACCTTC